This is a list of T cell receptor beta chains from one sample in a study of cytomegalovirus exposure and HLA in healthy donors. Assay: immunoSEQ multiplex PCR; the TCRdb copy retains only in-frame clones and omits some. Among 100,000 to 150,000 clones listed, around 71% were seen once. The sequencing sample was made of PBMCs. The source of these receptors is an older woman in good health and CMV-seropositive. CDR3s include the opening cysteine and the closing phenylalanine or tryptophan. The order of the fields is CDR3 protein, CDR3 DNA, D gene, J gene, clone size, V gene. A D gene is named only where the DNA matches it firmly. Some rows have no size entry. The others give once, few or many, or a class for an expanded clone.

CASSLGLQGRNEKLFF | TGTGCCAGCAGCTTGGGTTTACAGGGGAGAAATGAAAAACTGTTTTTT | TRBD1 | TRBJ1-4 | . | TRBV5-6
CASRSPGQTYEQYF | TGTGCCAGCAGATCCCCGGGACAGACCTACGAGCAGTACTTC | TRBD1 | TRBJ2-7 | . | TRBV27
CASSPRGGFGYEQYF | TGTGCCAGCAGTCCGCGGGGGGGCTTCGGCTACGAGCAGTACTTC | TRBD2 | TRBJ2-7 | . | TRBV7-8
CASSSRGLGGYTF | TGTGCCAGCAGCTCCAGGGGGCTTGGCGGCTACACCTTC | TRBD1 | TRBJ1-2 | . | TRBV7-2
CASSPGTGGSAPLHF | TGTGCCAGCTCACCTGGAACAGGGGGCTCAGCACCCCTCCACTTT | TRBD1 | TRBJ1-6 | . | TRBV18
CASSNPGLDTGELFF | TGCGCCAGCAGCAATCCGGGACTAGACACCGGGGAGCTGTTTTTT | TRBD2 | TRBJ2-2 | few | TRBV5-1
CSSSLDSGTLREQYF | TGTTCCAGCAGCTTAGATTCGGGGACTCTACGGGAGCAGTACTTC | . | TRBJ2-7 | . | TRBV7-9
CASSYSILTANTEAFF | TGTGCCAGCAGTTACTCGATATTGACAGCGAACACTGAAGCTTTCTTT | . | TRBJ1-1 | . | TRBV6-5
CASSLSAGQIYDGQYF | TGTGCCAGCAGCTTATCTGCGGGACAGATCTACGACGGGCAGTACTTC | . | TRBJ2-7 | . | TRBV7-8
CSSQRLNTEAFF | TGTTCCAGCCAGCGATTGAACACTGAAGCTTTCTTT | . | TRBJ1-1 | . | TRBV7-9
CSVARGVGGNTIYF | TGCAGCGTAGCCCGGGGGGTTGGCGGAAACACCATATATTTT | . | TRBJ1-3 | . | TRBV29-1
CASSAGGPDTQYF | TGTGCCAGCAGTGCGGGGGGGCCAGATACGCAGTATTTT | TRBD2 | TRBJ2-3 | few | TRBV5-4
CASSEISSAGGSTDTQYF | TGTGCCAGCAGTGAAATTTCTTCGGCGGGGGGCAGCACAGATACGCAGTATTTT | TRBD2 | TRBJ2-3 | few | TRBV2
CASSLQGHGSYEQYF | TGTGCCAGCAGCTTGCAGGGCCACGGATCCTACGAGCAGTACTTC | . | TRBJ2-7 | once | TRBV5-4
CASSLSTQGEAFF | TGCGCCAGCAGCTTGAGCACCCAGGGTGAAGCTTTCTTT | . | TRBJ1-1 | . | TRBV5-1
CASSYDLQDTEAFF | TGTGCCAGCAGTTACGACCTGCAGGACACTGAAGCTTTCTTT | . | TRBJ1-1 | . | TRBV6-5
CASSPGQGLQGGYTF | TGTGCCAGCTCACCAGGACAGGGCCTCCAAGGGGGCTACACCTTC | TRBD1 | TRBJ1-2 | . | TRBV18
CASSVEAGGARDTQYF | TGTGCCAGCAGCGTAGAGGCAGGGGGCGCGAGAGATACGCAGTATTTT | TRBD1 | TRBJ2-3 | . | TRBV9
CASSLYSYEQYF | TGTGCCAGCAGCTTATACTCCTACGAGCAGTACTTC | . | TRBJ2-7 | . | TRBV5-6
CSVDPVFGYTF | TGCAGCGTTGACCCAGTTTTTGGCTACACCTTC | . | TRBJ1-2 | . | TRBV29-1
CASSSSGSYEQYF | TGCGCCAGCAGCTCCTCAGGGTCCTACGAGCAGTACTTC | . | TRBJ2-7 | . | TRBV5-1
CASSLNRDTAYEQYF | TGTGCCAGCAGCTTAAACCGGGACACCGCCTACGAGCAGTACTTC | . | TRBJ2-7 | once | TRBV11-2
CASSHSSQGAEAFF | TGTGCCAGCAGCCACTCTTCACAGGGCGCTGAAGCTTTCTTT | . | TRBJ1-1 | . | TRBV11-3
CASSPEANEKLFF | TGTGCCAGCAGCCCGGAGGCTAATGAAAAACTGTTTTTT | . | TRBJ1-4 | . | TRBV7-3
CASSFTGYMNTEAFF | TGTGCCAGCAGCTTTACAGGTTACATGAACACTGAAGCTTTCTTT | . | TRBJ1-1 | once | TRBV7-9
CASSLGGHPAVWEKLFF | TGTGCCAGCAGCTTAGGTGGTCACCCAGCGGTCTGGGAAAAACTGTTTTTT | . | TRBJ1-4 | . | TRBV7-2
CASIMNTEAFF | TGTGCCAGCATAATGAACACTGAAGCTTTCTTT | . | TRBJ1-1 | few | TRBV6-6
CASSTGLPNTGELFF | TGTGCCAGCAGCACGGGACTTCCGAACACCGGGGAGCTGTTTTTT | . | TRBJ2-2 | . | TRBV7-3
CASSLVSNEQYF | TGTGCCAGCAGCTTGGTAAGCAACGAGCAGTACTTC | . | TRBJ2-7 | . | TRBV5-4
CASSLLAGVTEAFF | TGTGCCAGCAGCTTGTTGGCTGGTGTCACTGAAGCTTTCTTT | . | TRBJ1-1 | few | TRBV5-8
CASSSTTGVGIYGYTF | TGTGCCAGCAGTTCGACAACAGGGGTCGGGATTTATGGCTACACCTTC | TRBD1 | TRBJ1-2 | . | TRBV6-5
CASSPDGASNQPQHF | TGCGCCAGCAGCCCAGACGGAGCTAGCAATCAGCCCCAGCATTTT | . | TRBJ1-5 | . | TRBV5-1
CASSRGTVGFRRPQHF | TGTGCCAGCAGCCGAGGGACAGTGGGGTTCAGGAGGCCCCAGCATTTT | TRBD1 | TRBJ1-5 | . | TRBV7-8
CASSPEGTGENSNQPQHF | TGCGCCAGCAGCCCGGAAGGGACAGGGGAGAATAGCAATCAGCCCCAGCATTTT | TRBD1 | TRBJ1-5 | . | TRBV4-1
CASSFHPTGGTEAFF | TGCGCCAGCAGCTTCCACCCGACAGGGGGGACTGAAGCTTTCTTT | TRBD1 | TRBJ1-1 | once | TRBV5-1
CASGLGLTTNTEAFF | TGTGCTAGTGGTTTGGGGCTGACAACGAACACTGAAGCTTTCTTT | . | TRBJ1-1 | . | TRBV12-5
CSAPGEGTQYF | TGCAGTGCCCCAGGGGAGGGTACGCAGTATTTT | . | TRBJ2-3 | few | TRBV20-1
CASSPRESSNQPQHF | TGTGCCAGCTCACCTAGGGAGTCGAGCAATCAGCCCCAGCATTTT | . | TRBJ1-5 | . | TRBV18
CASKQYSNQPQHF | TGTGCCAGCAAACAGTATAGCAATCAGCCCCAGCATTTT | . | TRBJ1-5 | . | TRBV6-1
CASTLLSQPQETQYF | TGTGCCAGCACCCTGCTGTCACAGCCCCAAGAGACCCAGTACTTC | . | TRBJ2-5 | . | TRBV7-9
CASKPHDRAYYGYTF | TGTGCCAGCAAACCACATGACAGGGCTTACTATGGCTACACCTTC | TRBD1 | TRBJ1-2 | . | TRBV7-9
CASSERNTEAFF | TGTGCCAGCAGTGAGAGGAACACTGAAGCTTTCTTT | . | TRBJ1-1 | few | TRBV6-6
CASSSPGQGAGYEQYF | TGTGCCAGCAGTAGCCCGGGACAGGGGGCAGGGTACGAGCAGTACTTC | TRBD1 | TRBJ2-7 | . | TRBV2
CASNSGTEAFF | TGTGCCAGCAACTCAGGCACTGAAGCTTTCTTT | . | TRBJ1-1 | . | TRBV9
CASSQEPQMNTEAFF | TGTGCCAGCAGCCAAGAGCCACAAATGAACACTGAAGCTTTCTTT | . | TRBJ1-1 | . | TRBV14
CASSLEGAPSIWEQYF | TGTGCCAGCAGCTTAGAAGGGGCTCCCTCGATTTGGGAGCAGTACTTC | . | TRBJ2-7 | few | TRBV7-9
CASRPQGPNTGELFF | TGTGCCAGCAGACCACAGGGGCCGAACACCGGGGAGCTGTTTTTT | TRBD1 | TRBJ2-2 | . | TRBV11-3
CASSQEGGRDTGELFF | TGTGCCAGCAGCCAAGAGGGGGGGAGGGACACCGGGGAGCTGTTTTTT | TRBD2 | TRBJ2-2 | . | TRBV4-2
CASSPPGGEGTEAFF | TGTGCCAGCTCACCACCAGGGGGTGAGGGCACTGAAGCTTTCTTT | . | TRBJ1-1 | . | TRBV18
CSVGTGRETQYF | TGCAGCGTTGGGACAGGGAGAGAGACCCAGTACTTC | TRBD1 | TRBJ2-5 | few | TRBV29-1
CASTETGGKTEAFF | TGTGCCAGCACCGAGACAGGGGGGAAGACTGAAGCTTTCTTT | TRBD1 | TRBJ1-1 | . | TRBV5-4
CASSQRRTTDTQYF | TGCGCCAGCAGCCAGCGGAGAACCACAGATACGCAGTATTTT | . | TRBJ2-3 | . | TRBV4-1
CASSIMGGGKLSAKNIQYF | TGTGCCAGTAGTATAATGGGCGGGGGGAAACTATCAGCCAAAAACATTCAGTACTTC | TRBD2 | TRBJ2-4 | . | TRBV19